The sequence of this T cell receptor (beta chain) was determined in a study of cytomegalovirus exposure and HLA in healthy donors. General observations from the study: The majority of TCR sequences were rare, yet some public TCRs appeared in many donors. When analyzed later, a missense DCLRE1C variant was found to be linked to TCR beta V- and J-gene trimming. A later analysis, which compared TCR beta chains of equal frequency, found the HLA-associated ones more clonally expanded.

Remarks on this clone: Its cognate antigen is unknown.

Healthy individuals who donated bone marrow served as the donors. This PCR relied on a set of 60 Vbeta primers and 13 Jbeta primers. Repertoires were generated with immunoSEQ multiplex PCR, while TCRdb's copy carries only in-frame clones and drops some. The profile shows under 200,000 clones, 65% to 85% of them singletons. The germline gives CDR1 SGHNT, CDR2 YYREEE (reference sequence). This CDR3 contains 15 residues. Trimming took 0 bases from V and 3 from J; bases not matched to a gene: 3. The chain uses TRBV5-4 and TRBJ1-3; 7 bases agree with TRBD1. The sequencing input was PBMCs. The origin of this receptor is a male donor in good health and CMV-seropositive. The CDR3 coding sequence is TGTGCCAGCAGCTTGGAGGGGGCGCTTGGAAACACCATATATTTT. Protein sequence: CASSLEGALGNTIYF.